This T cell receptor (beta chain) was recovered during a study of low-dose radiotherapy and immunotherapy resistance in tumors. Study-level information: Dosing of intravenous cyclophosphamide at 200 mg/m2 occurred every two weeks and took place one day prior to radiation and immunotherapy.

This clonotype appeared many times. Germline-derived CDR1 and CDR2 are SGHRS and YFSETQ. The CDR3 runs 18 residues. Between the trimmed V and J ends, which lost 2 bases and 1 base, there was a span of 16 bases. Time point denoted: after trial treatment. As to treatment: LDRT plus nivolumab, ipilimumab, low-dose cyclophosphamide and aspirin (RACIN trial). Treatment combined nivolumab, ipilimumab, aspirin, low-dose cyclophosphamide and low-dose radiotherapy in a dose-escalation trial. Each eligible patient had an advanced solid tumor, and these tumors lacked tumor-infiltrating lymphocytes. Covering alpha and beta chains, TRAV- and TRBV-specific primers were used for the first-strand cDNA. A roughly 19-cycle PCR with a constant-region primer and V-primer adapter amplified TCRs. Each CDR3 protein is one row after TCRdb ran MiXCR on the reads. The sample lists 100,000 or so distinct CDR3 sequences; more than 20% were seen once.

The chain uses TRBV5-1 and TRBJ2-6; D may be TRBD1 (5 bases). The material was PBMCs, obtained after low-dose radiotherapy plus immunotherapy. The origin of this receptor is a male donor with prostate cancer. The CDR3 protein is CASSFRDSGVSGANVLTF. The CDR3, as DNA: TGCGCCAGCAGCTTTCGAGACAGTGGAGTATCTGGGGCCAACGTCCTGACTTTC.